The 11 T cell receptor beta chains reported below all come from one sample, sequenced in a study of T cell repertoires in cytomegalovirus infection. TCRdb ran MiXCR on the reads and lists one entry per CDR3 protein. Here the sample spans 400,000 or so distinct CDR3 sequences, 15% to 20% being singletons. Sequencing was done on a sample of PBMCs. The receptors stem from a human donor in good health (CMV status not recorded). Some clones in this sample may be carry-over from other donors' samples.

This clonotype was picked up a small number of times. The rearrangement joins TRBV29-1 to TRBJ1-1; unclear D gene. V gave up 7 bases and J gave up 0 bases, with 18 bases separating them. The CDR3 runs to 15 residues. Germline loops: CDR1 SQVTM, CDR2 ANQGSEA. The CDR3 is CSARRAGYLNTEAFF. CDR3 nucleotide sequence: TGCAGCGCCCGCCGGGCAGGCTACCTGAACACTGAAGCTTTCTTT.

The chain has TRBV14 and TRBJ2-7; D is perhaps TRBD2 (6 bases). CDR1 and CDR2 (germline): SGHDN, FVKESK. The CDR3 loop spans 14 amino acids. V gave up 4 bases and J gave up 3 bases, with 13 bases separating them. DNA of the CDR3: TGTGCCAGCAGCCCATCCGGGGGTTTCTACGAGCAGTACTTC. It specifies CASSPSGGFYEQYF.

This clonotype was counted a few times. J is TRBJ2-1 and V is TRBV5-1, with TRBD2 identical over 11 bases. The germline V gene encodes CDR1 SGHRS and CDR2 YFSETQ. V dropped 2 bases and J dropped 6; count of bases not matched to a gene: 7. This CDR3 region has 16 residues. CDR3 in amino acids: CASSFPTSGSGNEQFF. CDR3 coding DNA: TGCGCCAGCAGCTTTCCCACTAGCGGGAGTGGCAATGAGCAGTTCTTC.

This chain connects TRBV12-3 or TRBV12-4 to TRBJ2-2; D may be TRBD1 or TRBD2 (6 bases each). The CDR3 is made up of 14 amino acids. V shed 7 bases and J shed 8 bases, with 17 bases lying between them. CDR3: CASTPTRGPGELFF. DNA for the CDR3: TGTGCCAGCACCCCAACACGGGGGCCAGGGGAGCTGTTTTTT.

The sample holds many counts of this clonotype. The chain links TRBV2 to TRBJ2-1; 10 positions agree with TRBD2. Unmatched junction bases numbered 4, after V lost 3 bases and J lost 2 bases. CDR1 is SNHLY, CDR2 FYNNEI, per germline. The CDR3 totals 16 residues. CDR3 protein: CASSEEAGGPYNEQFF. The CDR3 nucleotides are TGTGCCAGCAGTGAGGAAGCGGGGGGGCCCTACAATGAGCAGTTCTTC. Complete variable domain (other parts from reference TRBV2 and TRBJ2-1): EPEVTQTPSHQVTQMGQEVILRCVPISNHLYFYWYRQILGQKVEFLVSFYNNEISEKSEIFDDQFSVERPDGSNFTLKIRSTKLEDSAMYFCASSEEAGGPYNEQFFGPGTRLTVL.

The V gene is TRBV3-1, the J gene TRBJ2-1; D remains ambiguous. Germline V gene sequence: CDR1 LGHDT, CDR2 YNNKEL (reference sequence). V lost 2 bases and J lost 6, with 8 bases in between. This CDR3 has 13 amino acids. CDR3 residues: CASSQMVLNEQFF. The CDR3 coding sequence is TGTGCCAGCAGCCAAATGGTACTCAATGAGCAGTTCTTC.

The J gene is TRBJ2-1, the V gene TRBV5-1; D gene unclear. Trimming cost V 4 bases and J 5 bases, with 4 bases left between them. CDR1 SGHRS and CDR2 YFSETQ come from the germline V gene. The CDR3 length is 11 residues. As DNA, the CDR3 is TGCGCCAGCAGCACAAACAATGAGCAGTTCTTC. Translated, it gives CASSTNNEQFF.

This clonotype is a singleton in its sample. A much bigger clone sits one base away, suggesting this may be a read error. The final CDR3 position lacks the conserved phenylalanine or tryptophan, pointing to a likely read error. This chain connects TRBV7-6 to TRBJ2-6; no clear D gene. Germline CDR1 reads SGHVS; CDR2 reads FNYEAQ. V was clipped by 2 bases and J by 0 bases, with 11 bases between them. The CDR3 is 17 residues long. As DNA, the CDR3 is TGTGCCAGCAGCTTACGGGTGCTGAACTCTGGGGCCAACGTCCTGACTCTC. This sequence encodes CASSLRVLNSGANVLTL.

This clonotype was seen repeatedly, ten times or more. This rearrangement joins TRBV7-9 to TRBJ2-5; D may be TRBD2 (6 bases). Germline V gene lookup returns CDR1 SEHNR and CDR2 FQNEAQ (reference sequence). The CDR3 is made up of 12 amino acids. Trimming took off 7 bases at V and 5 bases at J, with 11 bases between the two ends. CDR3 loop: CASTPGGETQYF. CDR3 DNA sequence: TGTGCCAGCACCCCCGGGGGTGAGACCCAGTACTTC.

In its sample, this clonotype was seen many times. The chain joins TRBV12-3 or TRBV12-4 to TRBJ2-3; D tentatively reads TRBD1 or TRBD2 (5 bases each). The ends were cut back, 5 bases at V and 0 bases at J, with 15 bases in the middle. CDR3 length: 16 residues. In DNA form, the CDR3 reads TGTGCCAGCAGTCGACTCCCGGGACCTAGCACAGATACGCAGTATTTT. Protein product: CASSRLPGPSTDTQYF.

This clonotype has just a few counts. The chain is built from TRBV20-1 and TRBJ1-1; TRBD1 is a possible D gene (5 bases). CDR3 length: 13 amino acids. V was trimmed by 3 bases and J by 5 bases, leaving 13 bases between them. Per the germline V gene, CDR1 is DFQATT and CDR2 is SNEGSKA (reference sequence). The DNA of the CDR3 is TGCAGTGCTAGCCTCAGGGAAGGAACTGAAGCTTTCTTT. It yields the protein CSASLREGTEAFF.